The 3 T cell receptor beta chains given below trace back to one sample, sequenced in a study of T cell repertoires in cytomegalovirus infection. MiXCR was run by TCRdb on the reads, yielding one entry per CDR3 protein. The sample lists 830,000 or so distinct CDR3 sequences, roughly 33% seen once, with roughly 12% in the top ten. No antigen has been identified for these receptors. The sample consisted of cultured CD8+ T cells from PBMCs, taken from culture after CMV antigen stimulation. These receptors were obtained from a human donor in good health (CMV status not recorded). Some clones in this sample may be carry-over from other donors' samples.

There are many counts of this clonotype. The rearrangement uses TRBV12-3 or TRBV12-4 and TRBJ2-2, with D tentatively TRBD1 or TRBD2 (5 bases each). The CDR3 sequence is 17 residues long. V was shortened by 6 bases and J by 1 base, with 18 bases between the two germline ends. CDR3 in DNA: TGTGCCAGCAGGAAGATACCGGGGCTCCAGAACACCGGGGAGCTGTTTTTT. Residues: CASRKIPGLQNTGELFF.

At least ten counts were recorded for this clonotype. The chain has TRBV7-8 and TRBJ2-1; TRBD2 matches at 9 bases. Trimming cost V 5 bases and J 0 bases; bases outside gene matches: 11. The CDR3 has 18 residues. CDR1 is SGHVS, CDR2 FQNEAQ, per germline. CDR3: CASSRRRSGGSSYNEQFF. The CDR3, as DNA: TGTGCCAGCAGCCGACGTCGGAGCGGGGGGAGCTCCTACAATGAGCAGTTCTTC.

This clonotype was observed a handful of times. This chain connects TRBV10-1 to TRBJ1-1, with 8 positions matching TRBD1. V shed 2 bases and J 4 bases; nucleotides not matched to a gene: 0. CDR1 WNHNN and CDR2 SYGVQD come from the germline V gene (reference sequence). The CDR3 covers 13 residues. The chain's CDR3 is CASSEDRGTEAFF. DNA for the CDR3: TGCGCCAGCAGTGAGGACAGGGGCACTGAAGCTTTCTTT.